Presented here are 23 T cell receptor beta chains from one specimen sequenced in a study of T cells in localized non-small cell lung cancer. The table came from immunoSEQ multiplex PCR; TCRdb's copy has only in-frame clones and leaves some out. In the table there are more than 12,000 clones, around 81% of which are singletons. Sequences were derived from peripheral blood, sampled before any cancer treatment. These receptors originate from a female donor of 60 years or more with stage I squamous cell lung carcinoma.

V and J are TRBV11-3 and TRBJ2-2, with 11 bases matching TRBD1. The J segment lost 7 bases and the V segment lost 5 bases, leaving 6 bases of the junction unmatched. CDR3 length: 15 amino acids. In germline, CDR1 is SGHNT, CDR2 YENEEA. CDR3 nucleotides: TGTGCCAGCAGCATCGGGACAGGGGGTGTCGGGGAGCTGTTTTTT. Translation gives CASSIGTGGVGELFF.

The rearrangement uses TRBV7-2 and TRBJ1-1; TRBD1 is a possible D gene (5 bases). Trimming took off 4 bases at V and 4 bases at J, with 13 bases between the two ends. CDR3 size: 14 residues. Germline V gives CDR1 SGHTA, CDR2 FQGNSA. Here the CDR3 DNA reads TGTGCCAGCAGCTCCCTTATGGGGGGCACTGAAGCTTTCTTT. It is translated as CASSSLMGGTEAFF. Full variable domain (missing parts from reference TRBV7-2 and TRBJ1-1): GAGVSQSPSNKVTEKGKDVELRCDPISGHTALYWYRQSLGQGLEFLIYFQGNSAPDKSGLPSDRFSAERTGGSVSTLTIQRTQQEDSAVYLCASSSLMGGTEAFFGQGTRLTVV.

This clone came up once. The V call is TRBV10-3, the J call TRBJ1-2; D gene unclear. Germline V gene sequence: CDR1 ENHRY, CDR2 SYGVKD. The CDR3 has 11 residues. V was cut by 6 bases and J by 3 bases, with 5 bases left in between. The CDR3, as DNA: TGTGCCATCAGCGGACACTATGGCTACACCTTC. This sequence encodes CAISGHYGYTF.

The chain combines TRBV2 with TRBJ2-5, with a possible D match to TRBD2 (7 bases). Trimming took 3 bases from V and 5 from J, leaving 19 bases between them. CDR1 and CDR2 from the germline V gene are SNHLY and FYNNEI. This CDR3 spans 16 amino acids. The CDR3 DNA sequence: TGTGCCAGCAGTGACGAGATAGGGGGGGTGATGGAGACCCAGTACTTC. This translates into CASSDEIGGVMETQYF.

The chain recombines TRBV7-2 with TRBJ1-2, with 11 positions matching TRBD1. Germline-derived CDR1 and CDR2 are SGHTA and FQGNSA. The CDR3 consists of 14 residues. The V segment lost 5 bases and the J segment 4 bases; nucleotides outside the gene matches: 3. The CDR3 here is CASSRTGGVYGYTF. CDR3 bases: TGTGCCAGCAGCCGGACAGGGGGCGTCTATGGCTACACCTTC.

The rearrangement uses TRBV9 and TRBJ2-1; 9 nucleotides line up with TRBD1. There are 17 residues in the CDR3. The germline gives CDR1 SGDLS, CDR2 YYNGEE. V was pared by 4 bases and J by 0 bases, with 8 bases of the junction left unmatched. The chain's CDR3 is CASSPGQGISSYNEQFF. The DNA of the CDR3 is TGTGCCAGCAGCCCAGGACAGGGGATAAGCTCCTACAATGAGCAGTTCTTC.

This chain connects TRBV19 to TRBJ2-2; 9 nucleotides agree with TRBD1. The CDR3 has 15 amino acids. The germline CDR1 and CDR2 sequences are LNHDA and SQIVND (reference sequence). V was pared by 6 bases and J by 0 bases, with 2 bases of the junction left unmatched. CDR3 amino acids: CASRGTGTNTGELFF. DNA for the CDR3: TGTGCCAGTAGAGGGACAGGGACGAACACCGGGGAGCTGTTTTTT.

This clone was counted a few times. This chain connects TRBV7-9 to TRBJ1-1; D gene uncertain. The V end was cut by 7 bases, the J end by 6 bases, with 18 bases between. The length of the CDR3 is 14 residues. Germline CDR1 SEHNR, CDR2 FQNEAQ (reference sequence). CDR3 in amino acids: CASNFAGIEAEAFF. The CDR3 DNA reads as TGTGCCAGCAACTTTGCCGGGATTGAGGCTGAAGCTTTCTTT.

The chain recombines TRBV10-3 with TRBJ1-4, with D possibly TRBD1 on 5 matching bases. Germline V lookup: CDR1 ENHRY, CDR2 SYGVKD. The CDR3 totals 15 residues. V was trimmed by 0 bases and J by 5 bases, leaving 10 bases between them. This CDR3 reads CAISESGQKNEKLFF. DNA of the CDR3: TGTGCCATCAGTGAGTCGGGGCAAAAGAATGAAAAACTGTTTTTT.

The chain links TRBV5-1 to TRBJ1-6; D is possibly TRBD1 (5 bases). The CDR3 length is 15 residues. V lost 6 bases, J lost 5 bases, and 15 bases lay in between. The germline V gene encodes CDR1 SGHRS and CDR2 YFSETQ. CDR3 nucleotide sequence: TGCGCCAGCACCCGGGGGGGGATACATAATTCACCCCTCCACTTT. The encoded protein is CASTRGGIHNSPLHF.

This clone was observed a single time. The chain joins TRBV7-8 to TRBJ1-5, with 11 bases matching TRBD1. J was trimmed by 7 bases and V by 4 bases; bases with no gene match: 3. The CDR3 spans 14 residues. From germline, CDR1 is SGHVS and CDR2 FQNEAQ. The CDR3 DNA sequence: TGTGCCAGCAGCTCCGGGACAGGGGGGCAGCCCCAGCATTTT. Its protein product is CASSSGTGGQPQHF.

This rearrangement joins TRBV6-1 to TRBJ2-3; the D is unclear. CDR3 size: 19 residues. Trimming shortened V by 0 bases and J by 0 bases, and 19 bases separated the two germline ends. Germline V gives CDR1 MNHNS, CDR2 SASEGT. The CDR3 sequence: CASSEALRSRIGSTDTQYF. CDR3 nucleotide sequence: TGTGCCAGCAGTGAAGCGCTTCGGAGTAGAATCGGGAGCACAGATACGCAGTATTTT.

The chain uses TRBV5-5 and TRBJ1-1; no firm D call. The germline V gene encodes CDR1 SGHKS and CDR2 YYEKEE (reference sequence). The germline V and J ends were trimmed by 0 bases and 11 bases, with 11 bases remaining between them. This CDR3 has 12 residues. The CDR3 loop reads CASSLGGVDAFF. DNA of the CDR3: TGTGCCAGCAGCTTGGGCGGGGTCGACGCTTTCTTT.

The V gene is TRBV12-5, the J gene TRBJ1-4; D perhaps matches TRBD1 (6 bases). There are 16 residues in the CDR3. Trimming pared 0 bases from V and 1 base from J, leaving 9 bases between. Germline V gene lookup returns CDR1 LGHNT and CDR2 FRNRAP. CDR3 protein: CASGLVLGQTNEKLFF. The DNA for the CDR3 is TGTGCTAGTGGTTTGGTATTGGGACAAACTAATGAAAAACTGTTTTTT.

The DNA of the CDR3 is TGCGCCAGCAGCCAAGATCAACGGGGGCTCCAAGAGACCCAGTACTTC. Its translation is CASSQDQRGLQETQYF. The chain combines TRBV4-1 with TRBJ2-5, with D perhaps assigned TRBD1 or TRBD2 (6 bases each). The V gene lost 0 bases and the J gene lost 1 base, with 12 bases spanning the gap. The germline gives CDR1 MGHRA, CDR2 YSYEKL. The CDR3 sequence is 16 residues long.

The CDR3 DNA follows: TGTGCCACCAGCAGAGACAGGATGCCAACCGATGGCTACACCTTC. Protein sequence: CATSRDRMPTDGYTF. The V and J genes are TRBV15 and TRBJ1-2; D is uncertain. Looked up from germline, CDR1 is LNHNV and CDR2 is YYDKDF (reference sequence). The CDR3 sequence is 15 residues long. V lost 0 bases and J 6 bases, leaving 14 bases between the germline ends.

This clone was observed once. The chain carries TRBV7-2 and TRBJ1-4; possible D gene TRBD1, 5 bases. CDR1 is SGHTA, CDR2 FQGNSA, per germline. This CDR3 has 14 residues. With 5 bases removed from V and 7 bases from J, the gap between germline ends came to 14 bases. The CDR3 spells CASSVGSGGEKLFF. The CDR3 DNA reads TGTGCCAGCAGCGTGGGGTCTGGGGGTGAAAAACTGTTTTTT.

The rearrangement links TRBV18 to TRBJ1-2; 7 positions agree with TRBD1. Germline-derived CDR1 and CDR2 are KGHSH and LQKENI. V lost 3 bases to trimming and J lost 7 bases; unmatched junction nucleotides: 5. This CDR3 is 13 amino acids long. CDR3: CASSPETGIGYTF. The DNA of the CDR3 is TGTGCCAGCTCACCGGAGACAGGGATTGGCTACACCTTC. Drawing the rest from reference TRBV18 and TRBJ1-2, the complete variable domain is NAGVMQNPRHLVRRRGQEARLRCSPMKGHSHVYWYRQLPEEGLKFMVYLQKENIIDESGMPKERFSAEFPKEGPSILRIQQVVRGDSAAYFCASSPETGIGYTFGSGTRLTVV.

This chain links TRBV7-2 with TRBJ2-5; 10 nucleotides line up with TRBD1. The CDR3 has 13 amino acids. V dropped 6 bases and J dropped 5; count of bases not matched to a gene: 3. CDR1 and CDR2 from the germline V gene are SGHTA and FQGNSA. The CDR3 sequence: CASSRDRGETQYF. The CDR3, as DNA: TGTGCCAGCAGTCGGGACAGGGGTGAGACCCAGTACTTC.

This chain joins TRBV20-1 and TRBJ1-2; D possibly corresponds to TRBD1 (5 bases). CDR3 length: 9 residues. Germline assignment: CDR1 DFQATT and CDR2 SNEGSKA (reference sequence). V shed 8 bases and J shed 7 bases, with 8 bases lying between them. CDR3 protein: CSSGGGYTF. In nucleotides, the CDR3 is TGCAGTTCGGGGGGTGGCTACACCTTC.

The J gene is TRBJ2-1, the V gene TRBV7-2; D not resolved. Germline V gives CDR1 SGHTA, CDR2 FQGNSA. CDR3 length: 15 amino acids. The V end was cut by 4 bases, the J end by 4 bases, with 14 bases between. The CDR3 DNA reads TGTGCCAGCAGCTCCCTATGGCGGAAGTACAATGAGCAGTTCTTC. Translating it yields CASSSLWRKYNEQFF.

This chain connects TRBV7-9 to TRBJ1-2; 7 bases map to TRBD1. The germline V gene has CDR1 SEHNR and CDR2 FQNEAQ (reference sequence). V shed 1 base and J 0 bases; nucleotides not matched to a gene: 11. The CDR3 is 18 amino acids. This CDR3 is CASSLDKGATRSNYGYTF. The CDR3 DNA sequence: TGTGCCAGCAGCTTAGACAAGGGGGCGACCCGTTCTAACTATGGCTACACCTTC. Supplemented by reference TRBV7-9 and TRBJ1-2, the full variable domain reads DTGVSQNPRHKITKRGQNVTFRCDPISEHNRLYWYRQTLGQGPEFLTYFQNEAQLEKSRLLSDRFSAERPKGSFSTLEIQRTEQGDSAMYLCASSLDKGATRSNYGYTFGSGTRLTVV.

This clone was picked up a small number of times. This chain connects TRBV30 to TRBJ1-2, with TRBD1 matching over 10 bases. CDR3 size: 14 residues. The V and J ends lost 3 bases and 7 bases, in that order; junction bases with no gene match: 8. Germline V gives CDR1 GTSNPN, CDR2 SVGIG (reference sequence). The CDR3 protein is CAWRDRGREAGYTF. In DNA, the CDR3 is TGTGCCTGGAGAGACAGGGGGCGCGAGGCTGGCTACACCTTC.